This entry describes one T cell receptor (beta chain). This CDR3 has 14 residues. The V gene lost 3 bases and the J gene lost 3 bases, with 12 bases spanning the gap. Germline V gives CDR1 KGHSH, CDR2 LQKENI. This entry comes from a study of control samples from healthy donors and cancer patients. The table came from immunoSEQ multiplex PCR; TCRdb's copy has only in-frame clones and leaves some out. The table records more than 100,000 clones, over 75% of them present only once. Input material: blood. The receptor was isolated from a man aged 18-30 years in good health. The genes are TRBV18 and TRBJ2-7; D possibly corresponds to TRBD1 (6 bases). The CDR3 loop is CASSPGQTFYEQYV. The CDR3 nucleotides read TGTGCCAGCTCACCCGGACAGACATTCTACGAGCAGTACGTC.